The 29 T cell receptor beta chains given below trace back to one sample, sequenced in a study of identifying expanded T cells in peripheral blood. Here immunoSEQ multiplex PCR was the method, and the copy in TCRdb shows in-frame clones only, minus some. The sample consists of 100,000 to 150,000 clones, over 65% of them appearing once. The sequenced sample consisted of blood. Receptors originate from a person aged 18 to 70 in good health.

The chain carries TRBV14 and TRBJ1-6; D unclear. The V gene's germline CDR1 is SGHDN and CDR2 FVKESK. The CDR3 sequence is 15 residues long. The ends were cut back, 4 bases at V and 3 bases at J, with 10 bases in the middle. The CDR3 here is CASSRGIIYNSPLHF. The CDR3 DNA sequence: TGTGCCAGCAGCCGTGGGATCATCTATAATTCACCCCTCCACTTT.

This clone was counted only a few times. This chain links TRBV2 with TRBJ1-2; D gene ambiguous. Germline loops: CDR1 SNHLY, CDR2 FYNNEI. The CDR3 is made up of 13 amino acids. Trimming removed 6 bases from V and 6 bases from J, with 14 bases in between. CDR3 nucleotide sequence: TGTGCCAGCAGGGGATCTCCGGTTGATGGCTACACCTTC. This sequence encodes CASRGSPVDGYTF.

The genes are TRBV5-1 and TRBJ2-5; 7 bases agree with TRBD1. Trimming cost V 2 bases and J 2 bases; bases outside gene matches: 15. Germline lookup yields CDR1 SGHRS and CDR2 YFSETQ. The CDR3 has 18 amino acids. CDR3 sequence reads: CASSFGRQGFSPQETQYF. The CDR3 DNA reads TGCGCCAGCAGCTTCGGCAGACAGGGATTTTCCCCACAAGAGACCCAGTACTTC. The full variable domain, its missing parts supplied by reference TRBV5-1 and TRBJ2-5, is KAGVTQTPRYLIKTRGQQVTLSCSPISGHRSVSWYQQTPGQGLQFLFEYFSETQRNKGNFPGRFSGRQFSNSRSEMNVSTLELGDSALYLCASSFGRQGFSPQETQYFGPGTRLLVL.

The chain couples TRBV27 to TRBJ2-7; 9 bases agree with TRBD1. CDR1 and CDR2 (germline): MNHEY, SMNVEV (reference sequence). The CDR3 contains 14 residues. The ends lost 5 bases at V and 6 bases at J; junction bases unmatched: 8. CDR3 protein: CASSAGTGFLEQYF. CDR3 coding DNA: TGTGCCAGCAGTGCCGGGACAGGGTTTCTCGAGCAGTACTTC.

V is TRBV5-4 and J is TRBJ1-2; a possible D gene is TRBD1 (5 bases). V was clipped by 1 base and J by 2 bases, with 6 bases between them. Germline V lookup: CDR1 SGHNT, CDR2 YYREEE (reference sequence). The CDR3 consists of 13 residues. This CDR3 is CASSLPGNYGYTF. The CDR3 bases are TGTGCCAGCAGCTTGCCAGGGAACTATGGCTACACCTTC.

This clone was seen at least ten times. This sequence joins TRBV19 and TRBJ1-1, with 7 positions matching TRBD1. The CDR3 runs to 14 residues. Losses at the gene ends were 3 bases for V and 7 bases for J; bases not matched to a gene: 8. CDR1 LNHDA and CDR2 SQIVND come from the germline V gene (reference sequence). The chain's CDR3 is CASSILDRESEAFF. CDR3 DNA: TGTGCCAGTAGTATCCTTGACAGGGAAAGTGAAGCTTTCTTT.

The chain recombines TRBV5-6 with TRBJ1-3, with D uncertain. Trimming removed 0 bases at V and 1 base at J, with 5 bases between. Germline V CDR1 and CDR2: SGHDT, YYEEEE. The CDR3 runs 14 residues. The CDR3 nucleotides are TGTGCCAGCAGCTTGGCACCATCTGGAAACACCATATATTTT. Its translation is CASSLAPSGNTIYF.

This clone has just one count. The rearrangement links TRBV7-2 to TRBJ1-1, with 10 bases lining up with TRBD1. Germline CDR1 SGHTA, CDR2 FQGNSA. CDR3 length equals 18 residues. The ends lost 6 bases at V and 4 bases at J; junction bases unmatched: 17. The DNA of the CDR3 is TGTGCCAGCAGTCGAACCGGGACAGGGGCTTTCGCGGGCACTGAAGCTTTCTTT. Its translation is CASSRTGTGAFAGTEAFF.

The genes are TRBV6-5 and TRBJ1-1; D possibly corresponds to TRBD1 (6 bases). CDR3 length: 15 residues. Trimming pared 0 bases from V and 5 bases from J, leaving 13 bases between. Looked up from germline, CDR1 is MNHEY and CDR2 is SVGAGI. The DNA for the CDR3 is TGTGCCAGCAGTTACTCGCGGGGAGGGGGAACTGAAGCTTTCTTT. Protein sequence: CASSYSRGGGTEAFF.

The count of this clone is one. This chain connects TRBV14 to TRBJ2-2, with D perhaps assigned TRBD1 or TRBD2 (5 bases each). The CDR3 sequence is 15 residues long. V dropped 0 bases and J dropped 7 bases, with 12 bases sitting between them. In germline, CDR1 is SGHDN, CDR2 FVKESK. CDR3 DNA: TGTGCCAGCAGCCAAGATTGGGGGACCGGCGGGGAGCTGTTTTTT. It is translated as CASSQDWGTGGELFF.

The chain uses TRBV7-7 and TRBJ2-2; no clear D gene. The germline CDR1 and CDR2 sequences are SSHAT and FNYEAQ (reference sequence). The V end lost 5 bases, the J end lost 4 bases, and 17 bases lay between the germline ends. The length of the CDR3 is 16 residues. The CDR3: CASSMGTRVATGELFF. In DNA form, the CDR3 reads TGTGCCAGCAGCATGGGAACCCGGGTGGCCACCGGGGAGCTGTTTTTT.

V is TRBV19 and J is TRBJ1-2, with 9 bases aligning to TRBD1. The V and J ends lost 5 bases and 7 bases, in that order; junction bases with no gene match: 5. The germline CDR1 and CDR2 sequences are LNHDA and SQIVND (reference sequence). The CDR3 loop spans 13 amino acids. The DNA for the CDR3 is TGTGCCAGTAGTCTACAGGGGGCTGGTGGCTACACCTTC. This sequence encodes CASSLQGAGGYTF.

The chain joins TRBV14 to TRBJ2-5; 8 nucleotides align to TRBD1. The CDR3 is made up of 14 amino acids. CDR1 and CDR2 (germline): SGHDN, FVKESK. Germline trimming cut 5 bases from V and 2 bases from J; bases unmatched to any gene: 4. CDR3 DNA: TGTGCCAGCAGCAGGCGGACAGGGCAAGAGACCCAGTACTTC. The encoded protein is CASSRRTGQETQYF. Based on the CDR3 plus reference TRBV14 and TRBJ2-5, the full variable domain is EAGVTQFPSHSVIEKGQTVTLRCDPISGHDNLYWYRRVMGKEIKFLLHFVKESKQDESGMPNNRFLAERTGGTYSTLKVQPAELEDSGVYFCASSRRTGQETQYFGPGTRLLVL.

The rearrangement joins TRBV18 to TRBJ2-7; 8 bases map to TRBD1. The CDR3 runs to 15 residues. The V segment lost 3 bases and the J segment 2 bases; nucleotides outside the gene matches: 6. In germline, CDR1 is KGHSH, CDR2 LQKENI. The DNA for the CDR3 is TGTGCCAGCTCACCCGGACAGGGTAATACCTACGAGCAGTACTTC. This encodes CASSPGQGNTYEQYF.

The chain employs TRBV19 and TRBJ1-6, with D uncertain. V gave up 2 bases and J gave up 8 bases, with 13 bases separating them. Germline loops: CDR1 LNHDA, CDR2 SQIVND (reference sequence). The CDR3 is 15 amino acids. DNA for the CDR3: TGTGCCAGTAGTATAAGGGCAGAAGATGATTCACCCCTCCACTTT. Its translation is CASSIRAEDDSPLHF.

The chain has TRBV6-6 and TRBJ1-2; D remains unclear. The CDR3 length is 13 residues. CDR1 and CDR2 from the germline V gene are MNHNY and SVGAGI (reference sequence). Trimming removed 7 bases from V and 4 bases from J, with 13 bases in between. The CDR3 is CASIEKEIYGYTF. The CDR3 nucleotides are TGTGCCAGCATAGAGAAGGAAATCTATGGCTACACCTTC.

The chain employs TRBV7-7 and TRBJ2-2; TRBD1 matches at 7 bases. The CDR3 is made up of 15 amino acids. V gave up 5 bases and J gave up 0 bases; unmatched junction bases: 3. Germline V gives CDR1 SSHAT, CDR2 FNYEAQ (reference sequence). The CDR3 sequence: CASSIGTANTGELFF. For the CDR3, the DNA is TGTGCCAGCAGCATAGGGACAGCGAACACCGGGGAGCTGTTTTTT.

V gene TRBV6-5 combines with J gene TRBJ1-1; D is undetermined. Trimming stripped 0 bases from V and 8 bases from J, with 10 bases between. Germline V lookup: CDR1 MNHEY, CDR2 SVGAGI. CDR3 length equals 13 residues. DNA for the CDR3: TGTGCCAGCAGTTACTCGATGGCCGCGGAAGCTTTCTTT. Its protein product is CASSYSMAAEAFF.

The chain uses TRBV5-1 and TRBJ2-2, with D tentatively TRBD1 (6 bases). V lost 2 bases, J lost 1 base, and 9 bases lay in between. Germline V gives CDR1 SGHRS, CDR2 YFSETQ. This CDR3 region has 15 residues. CDR3 region: CASSLSQGNTGELFF. The CDR3 region has the DNA TGCGCCAGCAGCTTATCACAGGGGAACACCGGGGAGCTGTTTTTT.

The chain combines TRBV10-3 with TRBJ1-1, with TRBD1 matching over 9 bases. Per the germline V gene, CDR1 is ENHRY and CDR2 is SYGVKD. Trimming took 4 bases from V and 3 from J; bases not matched to a gene: 3. This CDR3 is built from 14 residues. The CDR3 bases are TGTGCCATCAGTGGCCGGGACAGGGACACTGAAGCTTTCTTT. Its translation: CAISGRDRDTEAFF.

This sequence joins TRBV7-6 and TRBJ2-3; D unresolved. This CDR3 has 13 residues. Per the germline V gene, CDR1 is SGHVS and CDR2 is FNYEAQ. Trimming stripped 5 bases from V and 0 bases from J, with 6 bases between. The CDR3 loop reads CASSPDSTDTQYF. The CDR3 DNA reads TGTGCCAGCAGCCCCGACAGCACAGATACGCAGTATTTT.

CDR3 coding DNA: TGTGCCAGCAGCCCACAGGGGGTCGGCTACACCTTC. It is translated as CASSPQGVGYTF. This chain connects TRBV14 to TRBJ1-2; 8 positions match TRBD1. Germline lookup yields CDR1 SGHDN and CDR2 FVKESK. This CDR3 is 12 amino acids long. J lost 8 bases, V lost 4 bases, and 3 bases had no gene match.

The J gene is TRBJ1-2, the V gene TRBV19, with a tentative D call TRBD1 (6 bases). This CDR3 comprises 16 residues. Germline CDR1 is LNHDA and CDR2 is SQIVND (reference sequence). V lost 5 bases and J 4 bases, leaving 20 bases between the germline ends. CDR3 coding DNA: TGTGCCAGTAGTCCACCCGGACAGATCTTAGTCTATGGCTACACCTTC. Its translation is CASSPPGQILVYGYTF.

V and J are TRBV5-1 and TRBJ1-1; a weak D match, TRBD1 (6 bases). V lost 2 bases to trimming and J lost 2 bases, with 13 bases between them. CDR3 length: 15 amino acids. Germline CDR1 reads SGHRS; CDR2 reads YFSETQ. The CDR3 loop is CASSLQTGINTEAFF. In nucleotides, the CDR3 is TGCGCCAGCAGCTTACAGACAGGCATTAACACTGAAGCTTTCTTT.

This clone was observed a handful of times. The chain combines TRBV25-1 with TRBJ1-2; D unclear. The CDR3 totals 14 residues. Germline CDR1 and CDR2: MGHDK and SYGVNS. V gave up 8 bases and J gave up 0 bases, with 13 bases separating them. This CDR3 is CASGMGTPNYGYTF. The CDR3 nucleotides read TGTGCCAGCGGGATGGGCACTCCTAACTATGGCTACACCTTC.

This chain uses TRBV18 with TRBJ1-4, with D perhaps TRBD1 (5 bases). This CDR3 has 14 amino acids. Trimming took off 4 bases at V and 5 bases at J, with 11 bases between the two ends. CDR1 and CDR2 (germline): KGHSH, LQKENI. The CDR3 DNA follows: TGTGCCAGCTCACTGGCAGGGTCAAATGAAAAACTGTTTTTT. Its translation: CASSLAGSNEKLFF.

This rearrangement joins TRBV5-1 to TRBJ2-2, with D hard to call. Trimming removed 2 bases at V and 4 bases at J, with 24 bases between. The CDR3 totals 19 residues. Germline V gives CDR1 SGHRS, CDR2 YFSETQ. CDR3 region: CASSLRNTDSPAPTGELFF. As DNA, the CDR3 is TGCGCCAGCAGCTTAAGGAATACAGATTCTCCCGCTCCCACCGGGGAGCTGTTTTTT.

V gene TRBV5-1 combines with J gene TRBJ1-2, with 7 bases aligning to TRBD1. Per germline, CDR1 SGHRS and CDR2 YFSETQ. The CDR3 length is 14 residues. V gave up 4 bases and J gave up 7 bases; unmatched junction bases: 10. CDR3 protein: CASSRRTSGGGYTF. The CDR3 DNA sequence: TGCGCCAGCAGCAGGCGGACTTCAGGGGGTGGCTACACCTTC.

The gene calls are TRBV2 and TRBJ2-7; 7 nucleotides match TRBD1. The germline V gene has CDR1 SNHLY and CDR2 FYNNEI. The CDR3 is made up of 14 amino acids. V lost 6 bases, J lost 5 bases, and 10 bases stayed unmatched. The CDR3 protein is CASRVTGSTHEQYF. As DNA, the CDR3 is TGTGCCAGCAGGGTGACAGGGAGCACCCACGAGCAGTACTTC.